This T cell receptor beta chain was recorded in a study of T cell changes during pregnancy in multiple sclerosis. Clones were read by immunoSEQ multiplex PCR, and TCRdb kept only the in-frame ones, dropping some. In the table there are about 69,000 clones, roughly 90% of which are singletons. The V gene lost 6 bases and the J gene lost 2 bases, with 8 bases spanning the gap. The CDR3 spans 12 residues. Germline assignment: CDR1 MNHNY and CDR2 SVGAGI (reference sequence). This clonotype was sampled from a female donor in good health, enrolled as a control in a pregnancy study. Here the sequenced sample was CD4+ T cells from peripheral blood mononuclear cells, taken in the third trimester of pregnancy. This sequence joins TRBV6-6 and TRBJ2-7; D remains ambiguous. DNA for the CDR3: TGTGCCAGCAGCCATCAGACCTACGAGCAGTACTTC. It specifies CASSHQTYEQYF.